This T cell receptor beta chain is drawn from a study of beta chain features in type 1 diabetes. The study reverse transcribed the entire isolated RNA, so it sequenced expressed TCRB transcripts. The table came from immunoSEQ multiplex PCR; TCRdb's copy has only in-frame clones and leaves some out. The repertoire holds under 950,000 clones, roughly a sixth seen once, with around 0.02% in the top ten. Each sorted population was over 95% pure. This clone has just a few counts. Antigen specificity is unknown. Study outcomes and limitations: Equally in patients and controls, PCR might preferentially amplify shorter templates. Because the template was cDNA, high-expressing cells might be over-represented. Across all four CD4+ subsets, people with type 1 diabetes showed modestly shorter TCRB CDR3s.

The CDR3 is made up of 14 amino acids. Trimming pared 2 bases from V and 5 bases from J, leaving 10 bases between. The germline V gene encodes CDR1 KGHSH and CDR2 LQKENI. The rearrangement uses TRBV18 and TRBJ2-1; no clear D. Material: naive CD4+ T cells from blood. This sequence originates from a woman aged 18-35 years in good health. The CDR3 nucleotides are TGTGCCAGCTCACCAAGGTCAGCGAACAATGAGCAGTTCTTC. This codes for CASSPRSANNEQFF. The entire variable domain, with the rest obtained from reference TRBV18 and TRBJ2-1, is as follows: NAGVMQNPRHLVRRRGQEARLRCSPMKGHSHVYWYRQLPEEGLKFMVYLQKENIIDESGMPKERFSAEFPKEGPSILRIQQVVRGDSAAYFCASSPRSANNEQFFGPGTRLTVL.